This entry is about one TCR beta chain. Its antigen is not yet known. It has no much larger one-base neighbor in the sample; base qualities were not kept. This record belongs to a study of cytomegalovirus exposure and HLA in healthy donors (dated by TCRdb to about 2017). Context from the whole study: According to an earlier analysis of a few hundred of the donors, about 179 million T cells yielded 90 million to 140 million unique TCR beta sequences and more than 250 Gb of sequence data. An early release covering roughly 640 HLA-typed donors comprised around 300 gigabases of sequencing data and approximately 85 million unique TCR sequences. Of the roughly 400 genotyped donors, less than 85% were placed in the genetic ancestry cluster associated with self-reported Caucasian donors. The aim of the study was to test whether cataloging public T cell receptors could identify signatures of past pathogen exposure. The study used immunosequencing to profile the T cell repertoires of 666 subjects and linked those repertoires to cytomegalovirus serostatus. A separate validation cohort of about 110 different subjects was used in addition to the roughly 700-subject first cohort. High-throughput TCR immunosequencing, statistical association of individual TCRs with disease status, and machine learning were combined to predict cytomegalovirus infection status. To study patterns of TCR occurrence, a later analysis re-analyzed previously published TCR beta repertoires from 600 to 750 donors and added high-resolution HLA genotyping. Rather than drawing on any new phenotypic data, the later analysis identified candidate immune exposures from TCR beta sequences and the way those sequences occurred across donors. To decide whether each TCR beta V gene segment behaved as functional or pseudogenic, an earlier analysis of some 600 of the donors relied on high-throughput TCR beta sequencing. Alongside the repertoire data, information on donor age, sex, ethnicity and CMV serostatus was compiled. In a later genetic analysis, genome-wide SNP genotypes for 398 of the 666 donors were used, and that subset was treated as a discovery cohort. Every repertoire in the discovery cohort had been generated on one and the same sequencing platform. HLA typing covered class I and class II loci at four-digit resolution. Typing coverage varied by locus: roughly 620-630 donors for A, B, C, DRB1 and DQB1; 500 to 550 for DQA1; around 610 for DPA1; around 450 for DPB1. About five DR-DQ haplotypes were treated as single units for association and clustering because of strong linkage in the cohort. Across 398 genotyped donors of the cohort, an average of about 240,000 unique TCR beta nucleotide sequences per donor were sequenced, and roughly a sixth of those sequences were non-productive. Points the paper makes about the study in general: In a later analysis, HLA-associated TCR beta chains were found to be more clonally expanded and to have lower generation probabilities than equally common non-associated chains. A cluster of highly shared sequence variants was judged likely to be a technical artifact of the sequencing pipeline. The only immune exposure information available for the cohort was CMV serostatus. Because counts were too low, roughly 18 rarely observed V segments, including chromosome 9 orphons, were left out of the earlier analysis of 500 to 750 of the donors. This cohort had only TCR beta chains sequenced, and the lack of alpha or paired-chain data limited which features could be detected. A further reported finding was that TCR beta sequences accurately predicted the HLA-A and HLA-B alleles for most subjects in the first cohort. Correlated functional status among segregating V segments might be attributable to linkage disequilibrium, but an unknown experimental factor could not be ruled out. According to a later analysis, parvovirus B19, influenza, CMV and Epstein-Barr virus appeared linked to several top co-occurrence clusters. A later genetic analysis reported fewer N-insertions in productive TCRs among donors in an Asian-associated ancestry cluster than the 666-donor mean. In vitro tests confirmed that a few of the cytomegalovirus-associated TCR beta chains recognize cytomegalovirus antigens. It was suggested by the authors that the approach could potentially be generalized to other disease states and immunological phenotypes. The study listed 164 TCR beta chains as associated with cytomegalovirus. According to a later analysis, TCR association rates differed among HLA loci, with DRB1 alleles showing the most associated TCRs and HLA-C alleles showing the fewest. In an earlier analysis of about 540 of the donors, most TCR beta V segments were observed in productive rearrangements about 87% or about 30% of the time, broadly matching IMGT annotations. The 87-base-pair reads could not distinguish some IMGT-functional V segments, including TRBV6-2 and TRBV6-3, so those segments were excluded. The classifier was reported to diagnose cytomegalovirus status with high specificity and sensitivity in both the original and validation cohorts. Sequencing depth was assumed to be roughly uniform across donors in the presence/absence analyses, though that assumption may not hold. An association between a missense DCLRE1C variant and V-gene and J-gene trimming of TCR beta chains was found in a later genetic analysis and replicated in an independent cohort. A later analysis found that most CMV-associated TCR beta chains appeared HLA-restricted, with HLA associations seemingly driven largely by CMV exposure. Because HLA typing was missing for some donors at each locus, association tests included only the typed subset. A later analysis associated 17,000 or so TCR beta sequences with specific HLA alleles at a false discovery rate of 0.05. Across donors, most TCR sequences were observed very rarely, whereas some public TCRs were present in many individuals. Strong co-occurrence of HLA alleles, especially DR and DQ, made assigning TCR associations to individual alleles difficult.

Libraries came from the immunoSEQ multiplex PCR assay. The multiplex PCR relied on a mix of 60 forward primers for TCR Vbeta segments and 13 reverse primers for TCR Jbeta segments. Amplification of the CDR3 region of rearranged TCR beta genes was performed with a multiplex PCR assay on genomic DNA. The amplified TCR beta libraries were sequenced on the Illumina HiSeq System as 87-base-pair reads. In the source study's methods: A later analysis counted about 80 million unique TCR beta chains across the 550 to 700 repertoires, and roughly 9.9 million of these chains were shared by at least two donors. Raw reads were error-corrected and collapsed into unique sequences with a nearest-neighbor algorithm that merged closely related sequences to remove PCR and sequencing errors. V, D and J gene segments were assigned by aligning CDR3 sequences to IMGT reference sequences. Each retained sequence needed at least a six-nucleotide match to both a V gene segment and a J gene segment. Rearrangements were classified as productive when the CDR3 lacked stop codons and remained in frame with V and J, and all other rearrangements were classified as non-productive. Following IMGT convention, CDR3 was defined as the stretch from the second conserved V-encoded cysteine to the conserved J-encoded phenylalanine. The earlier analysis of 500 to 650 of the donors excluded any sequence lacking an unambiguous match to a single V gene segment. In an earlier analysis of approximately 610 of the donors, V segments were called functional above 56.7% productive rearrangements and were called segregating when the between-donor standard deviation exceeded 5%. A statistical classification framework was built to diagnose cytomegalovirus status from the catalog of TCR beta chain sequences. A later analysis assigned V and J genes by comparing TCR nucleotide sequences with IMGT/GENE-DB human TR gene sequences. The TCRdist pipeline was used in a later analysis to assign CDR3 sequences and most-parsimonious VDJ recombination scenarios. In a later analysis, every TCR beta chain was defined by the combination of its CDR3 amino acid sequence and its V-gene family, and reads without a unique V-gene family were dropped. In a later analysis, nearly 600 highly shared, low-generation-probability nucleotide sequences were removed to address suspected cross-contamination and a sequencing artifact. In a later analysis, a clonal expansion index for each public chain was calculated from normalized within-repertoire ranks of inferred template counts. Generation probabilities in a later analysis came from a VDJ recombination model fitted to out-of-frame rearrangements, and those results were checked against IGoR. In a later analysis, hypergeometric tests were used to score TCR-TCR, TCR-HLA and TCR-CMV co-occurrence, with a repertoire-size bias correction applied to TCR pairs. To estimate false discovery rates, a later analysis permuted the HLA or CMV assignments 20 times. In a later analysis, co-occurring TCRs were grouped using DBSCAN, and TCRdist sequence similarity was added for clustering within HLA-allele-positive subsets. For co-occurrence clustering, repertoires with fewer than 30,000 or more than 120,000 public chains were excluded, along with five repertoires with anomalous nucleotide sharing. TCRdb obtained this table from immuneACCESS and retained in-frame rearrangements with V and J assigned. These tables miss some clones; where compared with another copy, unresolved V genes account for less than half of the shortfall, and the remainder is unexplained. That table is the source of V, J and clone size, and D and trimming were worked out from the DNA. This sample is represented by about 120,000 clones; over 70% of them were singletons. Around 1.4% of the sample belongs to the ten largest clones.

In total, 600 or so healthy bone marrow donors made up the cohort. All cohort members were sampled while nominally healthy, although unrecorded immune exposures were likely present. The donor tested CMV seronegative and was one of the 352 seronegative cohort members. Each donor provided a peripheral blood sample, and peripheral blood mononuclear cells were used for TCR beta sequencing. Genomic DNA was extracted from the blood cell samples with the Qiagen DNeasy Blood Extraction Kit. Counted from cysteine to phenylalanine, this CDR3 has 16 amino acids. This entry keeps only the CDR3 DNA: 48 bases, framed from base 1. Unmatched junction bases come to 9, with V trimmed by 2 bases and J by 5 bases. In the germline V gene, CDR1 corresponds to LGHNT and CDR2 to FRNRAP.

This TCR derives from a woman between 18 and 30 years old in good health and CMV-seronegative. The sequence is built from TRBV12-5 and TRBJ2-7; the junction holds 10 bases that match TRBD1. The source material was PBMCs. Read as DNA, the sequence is TGTGCTAGTGGTTTGACGACCGGGACAGGGGTGCACGAGCAGTACTTC. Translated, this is CASGLTTGTGVHEQYF.